The 28 T cell receptor beta chains given below trace back to one sample, sequenced in a study of T cell responses to AZD1222 COVID-19 vaccine. Measured with immunoSEQ multiplex PCR; TCRdb has only the in-frame clones, and not every one. The profile covers 80,000 to 100,000 clones, with roughly 88% appearing a single time and 9% to 14% taken by the ten largest. This specimen was peripheral blood, taken 28 days after the second AZD1222 dose. Receptors originate from an adult who received the AZD1222 COVID-19 vaccine.

This clone was observed once. The CDR3 nucleotides are TGTGCCAGCAGCTTAGATCGGGACCGCGTGACACCCCTCCACTTT. Its protein is CASSLDRDRVTPLHF. The rearrangement links TRBV7-6 to TRBJ1-6, with a weak D call TRBD1 (5 bases). The V end was cut by 1 base, the J end by 11 bases, with 15 bases between. Germline values: CDR1 SGHVS, CDR2 FNYEAQ. The CDR3 contains 15 residues. Full variable domain (missing parts from reference TRBV7-6 and TRBJ1-6): GAGVSQSPRYKVTKRGQDVALRCDPISGHVSLYWYRQALGQGPEFLTYFNYEAQQDKSGLPNDRFSAERPEGSISTLTIQRTEQRDSAMYRCASSLDRDRVTPLHFGNGTRLTVT.

Here the CDR3 DNA reads TGCGCCAGCAGCTTGTCCGGGAAAGGGGGCAATGAGCAGTTCTTC. Its translation: CASSLSGKGGNEQFF. The chain couples TRBV5-1 to TRBJ2-1, with D possibly matching TRBD1 (6 bases). The CDR3 covers 15 residues. Trimming shortened V by 1 base and J by 6 bases, and 14 bases separated the two germline ends. CDR1 is SGHRS and CDR2 is YFSETQ in the germline V gene.

The chain is built from TRBV14 and TRBJ2-7; D not certain. The CDR3 contains 11 residues. Trimming took off 5 bases at V and 9 bases at J, with 11 bases between the two ends. From germline, CDR1 is SGHDN and CDR2 FVKESK. CDR3 region: CASSSVRRQYF. In DNA form, the CDR3 reads TGTGCCAGCAGCAGTGTACGGAGGCAGTACTTC.

The count of this clone is one. The chain recombines TRBV6-5 with TRBJ1-4; 9 bases map to TRBD1. The CDR3 is 15 amino acids. Germline V lookup: CDR1 MNHEY, CDR2 SVGAGI. With V trimmed by 0 bases and J by 8 bases, 4 bases remained unmatched. The CDR3 reads CASSYSKGTGEKLFF. The CDR3 nucleotides read TGTGCCAGCAGTTACTCGAAGGGGACAGGGGAAAAACTGTTTTTT.

The chain combines TRBV14 with TRBJ2-5; D is uncertain. The germline V gene has CDR1 SGHDN and CDR2 FVKESK. Trimming stripped 0 bases from V and 2 bases from J, with 13 bases between. This CDR3 spans 16 amino acids. The CDR3 reads CASSQERSLGQETQYF. In nucleotides, the CDR3 is TGTGCCAGCAGCCAAGAGCGCTCCCTGGGGCAAGAGACCCAGTACTTC.

The chain has TRBV12-5 and TRBJ1-1; 7 positions agree with TRBD1. CDR1 LGHNT and CDR2 FRNRAP come from the germline V gene. CDR3 length equals 15 residues. Trimming removed 2 bases from V and 6 bases from J; junction bases left unmatched: 9. CDR3 nucleotide sequence: TGTGCTAGTGGTTTGATTCCGAGACAGGGACCTGAAGCTTTCTTT. Protein: CASGLIPRQGPEAFF. Full variable domain (remainder filled in from reference TRBV12-5 and TRBJ1-1): DARVTQTPRHKVTEMGQEVTMRCQPILGHNTVFWYRQTMMQGLELLAYFRNRAPLDDSGMPKDRFSAEMPDATLATLKIQPSEPRDSAVYFCASGLIPRQGPEAFFGQGTRLTVV.

The chain carries TRBV5-5 and TRBJ2-2, with 7 bases that match TRBD1. This CDR3 spans 17 amino acids. Germline CDR1 and CDR2: SGHKS and YYEKEE (reference sequence). With V trimmed by 0 bases and J by 2 bases, 7 bases remained unmatched. The CDR3 nucleotides are TGTGCCAGCAGCTTGGACTTGACAGGGAGAAACACCGGGGAGCTGTTTTTT. Translating it yields CASSLDLTGRNTGELFF. The full variable domain, its missing parts supplied by reference TRBV5-5 and TRBJ2-2, is DAGVTQSPTHLIKTRGQQVTLRCSPISGHKSVSWYQQVLGQGPQFIFQYYEKEERGRGNFPDRFSARQFPNYSSELNVNALLLGDSALYLCASSLDLTGRNTGELFFGEGSRLTVL.

V gene TRBV24-1 combines with J gene TRBJ1-5, with D perhaps matching TRBD1 (6 bases). Germline V CDR1 and CDR2: KGHDR, SFDVKD. The CDR3 is made up of 14 amino acids. Trimming left V 9 bases short and J 3 bases short, with 14 bases between. The CDR3 DNA follows: TGTGCCACCGCCGTAGGGGGACTCAATCAGCCCCAGCATTTT. The encoded protein is CATAVGGLNQPQHF.

The J gene is TRBJ1-5, the V gene TRBV30; D is ambiguous. The V gene's germline CDR1 is GTSNPN and CDR2 SVGIG (reference sequence). This CDR3 contains 14 residues. Trimming shortened V by 4 bases and J by 0 bases, and 10 bases separated the two germline ends. Here the CDR3 reads CAWNPRNSNQPQHF. DNA of the CDR3: TGTGCCTGGAACCCCCGGAATAGCAATCAGCCCCAGCATTTT.

The J gene is TRBJ2-2, the V gene TRBV6-5; TRBD1 matches at 10 bases. The CDR3 runs 14 residues. The germline CDR1 and CDR2 sequences are MNHEY and SVGAGI. J was trimmed by 7 bases and V by 10 bases; bases with no gene match: 9. This CDR3 reads CATIGQGGIGELFF. DNA for the CDR3: TGTGCCACTATTGGACAGGGGGGGATCGGGGAGCTGTTTTTT.

The chain combines TRBV28 with TRBJ2-7; D uncertain. The CDR3 is made up of 11 amino acids. Per germline, CDR1 MDHEN and CDR2 SYDVKM. Trimming removed 9 bases at V and 7 bases at J, with 13 bases between. The CDR3 DNA sequence: TGTGCCAGTACCCAAAAGGGTGAGCAGTACGTC. Its translation is CASTQKGEQYV.

J is TRBJ2-7 and V is TRBV11-2; TRBD2 matches 11 bases. V trimming: 2 bases; J trimming: 6 bases; junction bases outside the gene matches: 0. The CDR3 extends over 13 amino acids. The V gene's germline CDR1 is SGHAT and CDR2 FQNNGV. The CDR3 reads CASSLLAGGEQYV. The CDR3 coding sequence is TGTGCCAGCAGCTTACTAGCGGGGGGCGAGCAGTACGTC.

The chain carries TRBV7-2 and TRBJ1-1; D perhaps matches TRBD1 (5 bases). CDR1 and CDR2 (germline): SGHTA, FQGNSA. The CDR3 runs 17 residues. V dropped 4 bases and J dropped 1 base, with 19 bases sitting between them. CDR3 protein: CASSSLRGTYENTEAFF. CDR3 nucleotides: TGTGCCAGCAGCTCACTCCGCGGGACCTACGAGAACACTGAAGCTTTCTTT.

The chain links TRBV7-2 to TRBJ2-7, with 8 bases that match TRBD1. The CDR3 length is 13 residues. V lost 5 bases to trimming and J lost 3 bases; unmatched junction nucleotides: 3. The germline CDR1 and CDR2 sequences are SGHTA and FQGNSA. The CDR3 sequence: CASSVGQVYEQYF. CDR3 coding DNA: TGTGCCAGCAGCGTGGGACAGGTCTACGAGCAGTACTTC.

Details on this clone: Germline is not matched at one junction end, which may reflect a read error. This chain connects TRBV4-1 to TRBJ1-2; tentatively, D is TRBD1 (5 bases). The germline V gene encodes CDR1 MGHRA and CDR2 YSYEKL. CDR3 length: 14 amino acids. CDR3 in DNA: TGCGCCAGCAGCAACTACAGCGGCGTTCGGGGCTACACCTTT. Translation gives CASSNYSGVRGYTF.

This clone was detected only a few times. The J gene is TRBJ1-6, the V gene TRBV28; no definite D call. The ends were cut back, 8 bases at V and 7 bases at J, with 6 bases in the middle. The CDR3 is 11 residues long. CDR1 MDHEN and CDR2 SYDVKM come from the germline V gene. The CDR3 is CASGSNSPLHF. CDR3 DNA sequence: TGTGCCAGCGGGTCGAATTCACCCCTCCACTTT.

V gene TRBV19 combines with J gene TRBJ2-4; D uncertain. There are 16 residues in the CDR3. Trimming took off 0 bases at V and 3 bases at J, with 12 bases between the two ends. Germline loops: CDR1 LNHDA, CDR2 SQIVND (reference sequence). The CDR3, as DNA: TGTGCCAGTAGTATAGATCCCCCTGCTGGCAAAAACATTCAGTACTTC. Its translation: CASSIDPPAGKNIQYF.

The CDR3 loop is CATSGDGRYF. Written as DNA, the CDR3 is TGTGCCACCAGTGGGGACGGTAGGTATTTT. The chain combines TRBV24-1 with TRBJ2-3; perhaps D is TRBD1 or TRBD2 (5 bases each). V was pared by 5 bases and J by 14 bases, with 10 bases between. CDR1 and CDR2 (germline): KGHDR, SFDVKD. The CDR3 length is 10 residues.

The V and J genes are TRBV2 and TRBJ1-2; D unclear. The CDR3 spans 14 residues. Germline V gene lookup returns CDR1 SNHLY and CDR2 FYNNEI. The germline V and J ends were trimmed by 2 bases and 4 bases, with 11 bases remaining between them. The CDR3 region is CASSESGSLYGYTF. In DNA, the CDR3 is TGTGCCAGCAGTGAAAGTGGGAGCCTCTATGGCTACACCTTC.

This chain links TRBV19 with TRBJ2-3, with 13 bases identical to TRBD2. The J segment lost 5 bases and the V segment lost 3 bases, leaving 5 bases of the junction unmatched. The V gene's germline CDR1 is LNHDA and CDR2 SQIVND (reference sequence). The CDR3 runs to 16 residues. For the CDR3, the DNA is TGTGCCAGTAGTATCGGACTAGCGGGAGAGGGAGATACGCAGTATTTT. Amino acids: CASSIGLAGEGDTQYF.

The gene calls are TRBV10-2 and TRBJ2-1; the match to TRBD2 covers 10 bases. CDR3 length equals 15 residues. Trimming at V came to 7 bases and at J to 5 bases, leaving 8 bases not matched to a gene. CDR1 and CDR2 (germline): WSHSY, SAAADI. In nucleotides, the CDR3 is TGCGCCAGCACTCCCGGACTAGCGGCTCACAATGAGCAGTTCTTC. It translates to CASTPGLAAHNEQFF.

A few counts support this clone. V is TRBV18 and J is TRBJ2-7; D is undetermined. This CDR3 has 14 residues. Germline lookup yields CDR1 KGHSH and CDR2 LQKENI. V was shortened by 5 bases and J by 3 bases, with 14 bases between the two germline ends. Written as DNA, the CDR3 is TGTGCCAGCTCAGATCCAGGCGGTCTCTACGAGCAGTACTTC. Its protein product is CASSDPGGLYEQYF.

This chain joins TRBV11-3 and TRBJ2-5; the match to TRBD2 covers 11 bases. The V gene's germline CDR1 is SGHNT and CDR2 YENEEA. The length of the CDR3 is 15 residues. The V gene end was trimmed by 8 bases and the J gene end by 4 bases; junction bases not matched to a gene: 9. In DNA, the CDR3 is TGTGCCAGCGGTACTAGCGGGAGAACCACAGAGACCCAGTACTTC. Amino acid sequence: CASGTSGRTTETQYF. Complete variable domain (other parts from reference TRBV11-3 and TRBJ2-5): EAGVVQSPRYKIIEKKQPVAFWCNPISGHNTLYWYLQNLGQGPELLIRYENEEAVDDSQLPKDRFSAERLKGVDSTLKIQPAELGDSAVYLCASGTSGRTTETQYFGPGTRLLVL.

This clone has a single count. The genes are TRBV28 and TRBJ1-5; D gene unclear. The CDR3 has 14 residues. V dropped 7 bases and J dropped 5 bases, with 15 bases sitting between them. Looked up from germline, CDR1 is MDHEN and CDR2 is SYDVKM. Here the CDR3 DNA reads TGTGCCAGCACCCAAAGGTCGGGAGATCAGCCCCAGCATTTT. Its protein product is CASTQRSGDQPQHF.

The chain recombines TRBV19 with TRBJ1-1, with 8 bases identical to TRBD1. Germline values: CDR1 LNHDA, CDR2 SQIVND (reference sequence). The CDR3 is made up of 13 amino acids. Trimming removed 5 bases from V and 7 bases from J; junction bases left unmatched: 6. This CDR3 is CASSFTGGSEAFF. The CDR3 DNA sequence: TGTGCCAGTAGTTTTACAGGGGGAAGTGAAGCTTTCTTT.

This clone appeared once. The V and J genes are TRBV19 and TRBJ2-1; D is uncertain. The CDR3 is 12 amino acids. V lost 7 bases, J lost 3 bases, and 7 bases lay in between. Germline CDR1 and CDR2: LNHDA and SQIVND (reference sequence). DNA of the CDR3: TGTGCCAGTACCAGCCGCTACAATGAGCAGTTCTTC. Protein: CASTSRYNEQFF.

The V call is TRBV29-1, the J call TRBJ1-1; D gene uncertain. CDR1 is SQVTM, CDR2 ANQGSEA, per germline. Trimming removed 1 base at V and 1 base at J, with 13 bases between. The CDR3 covers 15 residues. CDR3 coding DNA: TGCAGCGTTGAAGCCCCTAGAGCGACGAACACTGAAGCTTTCTTT. This gives the protein CSVEAPRATNTEAFF.

The V gene is TRBV9, the J gene TRBJ2-2; 8 bases align to TRBD1. Trimming took 4 bases from V and 6 from J; bases not matched to a gene: 17. The CDR3 has 18 amino acids. Germline CDR1 and CDR2: SGDLS and YYNGEE. CDR3 amino acids: CASSRQERARGRAGELFF. Written as DNA, the CDR3 is TGTGCCAGCAGCCGCCAAGAGCGGGCCAGGGGGCGCGCCGGGGAGCTGTTTTTT.